This passage covers 22 T cell receptor beta chains from one sample sequenced in a study of shared clonotypes between healthy human individuals. Libraries were prepared by immunoSEQ multiplex PCR; TCRdb keeps only in-frame clonotypes and omits some of them. The sample carries 900,000 to 1,200,000 clones, about 80% recorded once. Sequenced sample: memory CD4+ T cells from PBMCs. The subset: CD45RA-negative fraction. These receptor sequences come from a man in his late teens or twenties in good health. Some clones in this sample may be carry-over from other donors' samples.

The chain combines TRBV5-4 with TRBJ2-5; D not resolved. In germline, CDR1 is SGHNT, CDR2 YYREEE (reference sequence). Deletions cut 2 bases from V and 1 base from J, with 12 bases between. The CDR3 totals 15 residues. This CDR3 reads CASSFSPKAQETQYF. CDR3 nucleotides: TGTGCCAGCAGCTTTTCCCCAAAGGCCCAAGAGACCCAGTACTTC.

This CDR3 is CASSSSGQTYEQYF. The CDR3 DNA reads TGTGCCAGCAGTTCCTCGGGACAGACCTACGAGCAGTACTTC. This chain connects TRBV6-5 to TRBJ2-7; 7 bases map to TRBD1. Unmatched junction bases numbered 5, after V lost 4 bases and J lost 2 bases. Germline assignment: CDR1 MNHEY and CDR2 SVGAGI. The CDR3 runs to 14 residues.

The CDR3 loop is CAWGGPRNTEAFF. Written as DNA, the CDR3 is TGTGCCTGGGGGGGGCCTCGAAACACTGAAGCTTTCTTT. The chain uses TRBV30 and TRBJ1-1, with D tentatively TRBD1 (6 bases). The CDR3 extends over 13 amino acids. Germline CDR1 GTSNPN, CDR2 SVGIG (reference sequence). V gave up 5 bases and J gave up 2 bases, with 12 bases separating them.

The chain employs TRBV27 and TRBJ2-2; 8 bases align to TRBD1. The V and J ends lost 8 bases and 0 bases, in that order; junction bases with no gene match: 2. CDR3 length: 14 amino acids. Germline assignment: CDR1 MNHEY and CDR2 SMNVEV (reference sequence). DNA of the CDR3: TGTGCCAGCCGGGACAGGTCGAACACCGGGGAGCTGTTTTTT. Its protein is CASRDRSNTGELFF.

The CDR3 DNA reads TGTGCCAGCAGTACTCAGGGGACACGGGCCAAAAACATTCAGTACTTC. This codes for CASSTQGTRAKNIQYF. The rearrangement uses TRBV7-2 and TRBJ2-4; D is perhaps TRBD1 (6 bases). The CDR3 length is 16 residues. V was clipped by 6 bases and J by 1 base, with 16 bases between them. Germline V gene sequence: CDR1 SGHTA, CDR2 FQGNSA.

The rearrangement links TRBV18 to TRBJ1-2; D may be TRBD1 (5 bases). CDR1 and CDR2 from the germline V gene are KGHSH and LQKENI. V shed 3 bases and J shed 8 bases, with 10 bases lying between them. This CDR3 has 12 amino acids. The CDR3 spells CASSPDNQGYTF. The CDR3 DNA follows: TGTGCCAGCTCACCGGACAACCAGGGCTACACCTTC.

V is TRBV6-1 and J is TRBJ1-2; 10 bases are a match to TRBD1. The V segment lost 0 bases and the J segment 8 bases; nucleotides outside the gene matches: 6. Germline CDR1 MNHNS, CDR2 SASEGT. CDR3 length: 15 amino acids. The CDR3 loop reads CASSEAGQGSWGYTF. The CDR3 DNA reads as TGTGCCAGCAGTGAAGCGGGACAGGGGTCATGGGGCTACACCTTC.

V usage is TRBV6-1 and J usage is TRBJ2-2; the match to TRBD2 covers 12 bases. V lost 1 base to trimming and J lost 4 bases; unmatched junction nucleotides: 7. This CDR3 contains 18 residues. Germline V CDR1 and CDR2: MNHNS, SASEGT. CDR3 sequence reads: CASSEVYTSGRSTGELFF. DNA for the CDR3: TGTGCCAGCAGTGAAGTATATACTAGCGGGAGGAGCACCGGGGAGCTGTTTTTT.

In nucleotides, the CDR3 is TGTGCCAGCAGCTACCTGGGGGGATTAGCTTCCTACGAGCAGTACTTC. It specifies CASSYLGGLASYEQYF. This chain links TRBV11-2 with TRBJ2-7; a weak D match, TRBD2 (6 bases). The CDR3 consists of 16 residues. The germline V and J ends were trimmed by 4 bases and 1 base, with 17 bases remaining between them. CDR1 and CDR2 from the germline V gene are SGHAT and FQNNGV.

V gene TRBV10-3 combines with J gene TRBJ1-2; D gene unclear. The CDR3 has 13 amino acids. Trimming stripped 8 bases from V and 2 bases from J, with 12 bases between. The V gene's germline CDR1 is ENHRY and CDR2 SYGVKD. CDR3 sequence: CAIGSPGNYGYTF. The CDR3 region has the DNA TGTGCCATCGGCTCTCCGGGCAACTATGGCTACACCTTC.

V gene TRBV5-4 combines with J gene TRBJ2-1; TRBD2 agrees at 10 bases. This CDR3 contains 15 residues. Germline V lookup: CDR1 SGHNT, CDR2 YYREEE (reference sequence). J lost 9 bases, V lost 0 bases, and 6 bases had no gene match. The CDR3 DNA is TGTGCCAGCAGCTTGGCGTCTAGCGGGAGTCCTGAGCAGTTCTTC. Residues: CASSLASSGSPEQFF.

Points on this clone: This probably arose from a read error, given a far larger clone one base away. Other DNA sequences in this specimen translate into the identical CDR3. This chain uses TRBV29-1 with TRBJ1-5, with no clear D. This CDR3 is built from 13 residues. V lost 4 bases and J 4 bases, leaving 11 bases between the germline ends. Germline V lookup: CDR1 SQVTM, CDR2 ANQGSEA. The CDR3 DNA sequence: TGCAGCGTTGTGACGGGGTGGAATCAGCCCCAGCATTTT. Protein product: CSVVTGWNQPQHF.

This clone came up once. CDR3 in DNA: TGTGCCAGCAGCCCCCAGGGCACAGATACGCAGTATTTT. It specifies CASSPQGTDTQYF. The chain uses TRBV28 and TRBJ2-3, with D unresolved. The germline gives CDR1 MDHEN, CDR2 SYDVKM. Trimming left V 6 bases short and J 1 base short, with 8 bases between. This CDR3 has 13 residues.

CDR3 in DNA: TGTGCCAGCAGCTTAGGAGGGGGGGCTAGGAGAGAGACCCAGTACTTC. Translating gives CASSLGGGARRETQYF. This sequence joins TRBV7-2 and TRBJ2-5; possibly TRBD2 for D (7 bases). Germline CDR1 SGHTA, CDR2 FQGNSA. Trimming took off 1 base at V and 4 bases at J, with 16 bases between the two ends. This CDR3 is 16 amino acids long.

The gene calls are TRBV27 and TRBJ1-1; TRBD1 is a possible D gene (5 bases). This CDR3 is 20 amino acids long. V was trimmed by 5 bases and J by 3 bases, leaving 31 bases between them. Germline V gene data show CDR1 as MNHEY and CDR2 as SMNVEV (reference sequence). CDR3 DNA: TGTGCCAGCAGTCCCCGAGGGGTTTGGGTTTTCAGCAGGGAGGACACTGAAGCTTTCTTT. Translating it yields CASSPRGVWVFSREDTEAFF.

V usage is TRBV19 and J usage is TRBJ1-2; D gene ambiguous. V lost 6 bases, J lost 3 bases, and 5 bases lay in between. The CDR3 sequence is 11 residues long. Germline V gene data show CDR1 as LNHDA and CDR2 as SQIVND (reference sequence). CDR3 in amino acids: CASREDYGYTF. As DNA, the CDR3 is TGTGCCAGTAGGGAAGACTATGGCTACACCTTC.

The genes are TRBV19 and TRBJ2-5; the D call may be TRBD1 or TRBD2 (5 bases each). Germline lookup yields CDR1 LNHDA and CDR2 SQIVND (reference sequence). V was cut by 1 base and J by 4 bases, with 7 bases left in between. The CDR3 has 13 residues. The CDR3 region is CASSIVGTETQYF. The CDR3 nucleotides are TGTGCCAGTAGTATAGTCGGGACAGAGACCCAGTACTTC.

The chain employs TRBV19 and TRBJ1-4, with 12 bases that match TRBD1. Germline V gene lookup returns CDR1 LNHDA and CDR2 SQIVND (reference sequence). CDR3 length: 18 residues. J gave up 1 base and V 4 bases, and 7 bases lay outside the gene matches. The CDR3 here is CASSKPRDRGRTNEKLFF. The CDR3 DNA reads as TGTGCCAGTAGTAAACCCCGGGACAGGGGGCGAACTAATGAAAAACTGTTTTTT.

This clone was seen more than once but under ten times. The chain couples TRBV29-1 to TRBJ1-1, with D tentatively TRBD1 (5 bases). Germline lookup yields CDR1 SQVTM and CDR2 ANQGSEA. V lost 4 bases and J lost 10, with 10 bases in between. The CDR3 is 10 residues long. CDR3 nucleotide sequence: TGCAGCGTTGCGGGGACCCGAGCTTTCTTT. Translated, it gives CSVAGTRAFF. The full variable domain, completed using reference TRBV29-1 and TRBJ1-1, is SAVISQKPSRDICQRGTSLTIQCQVDSQVTMMFWYRQQPGQSLTLIATANQGSEATYESGFVIDKFPISRPNLTFSTLTVSNMSPEDSSIYLCSVAGTRAFFGQGTRLTVV.

The gene calls are TRBV7-6 and TRBJ2-7; 8 nucleotides agree with TRBD1. Germline values: CDR1 SGHVS, CDR2 FNYEAQ. The CDR3 sequence is 14 residues long. Trimming at V came to 5 bases and at J to 5 bases, leaving 8 bases not matched to a gene. The CDR3 sequence is CASSPGQGPHEQYF. CDR3 DNA sequence: TGTGCCAGCAGCCCTGGACAGGGACCCCACGAGCAGTACTTC. The full variable domain, rest sourced from reference TRBV7-6 and TRBJ2-7, is GAGVSQSPRYKVTKRGQDVALRCDPISGHVSLYWYRQALGQGPEFLTYFNYEAQQDKSGLPNDRFSAERPEGSISTLTIQRTEQRDSAMYRCASSPGQGPHEQYFGPGTRLTVT.

J is TRBJ2-2 and V is TRBV28, with D hard to call. The CDR3 length is 15 residues. CDR1 and CDR2 from the germline V gene are MDHEN and SYDVKM. Trimming removed 5 bases from V and 2 bases from J, with 12 bases in between. This CDR3 is CASSPGRLNTGELFF. The CDR3 region has the DNA TGTGCCAGCAGTCCCGGACGGCTAAACACCGGGGAGCTGTTTTTT.

The V gene is TRBV4-1, the J gene TRBJ2-1; a weak D match, TRBD2 (6 bases). The CDR3 has 17 amino acids. Germline assignment: CDR1 MGHRA and CDR2 YSYEKL. V lost 5 bases to trimming and J lost 6 bases, with 23 bases between them. CDR3 amino acids: CASSTAGTRPTLNEQFF. In DNA, the CDR3 is TGCGCCAGCAGCACCGCCGGGACTCGGCCCACCCTCAATGAGCAGTTCTTC.